The 10 T cell receptor beta chains presented below share a single source sample, sequenced in a study of blood T cell repertoires in COVID-19. The assay was immunoSEQ multiplex PCR, and TCRdb's table has in-frame clones only and misses some. This table holds tens of thousands of clones, around four fifths found once. Sequencing was carried out using peripheral blood. These receptors were collected from a woman aged 55-70 years with acute or convalescent COVID-19.

Turning to this clone: Additional DNA sequences in this sample encode the identical CDR3. This sequence joins TRBV11-2 and TRBJ1-1; no clear D gene. V was clipped by 1 base and J by 4 bases, with 7 bases between them. Looked up from germline, CDR1 is SGHAT and CDR2 is FQNNGV. CDR3 length equals 13 residues. This CDR3 is CASSLAGITEAFF. In nucleotides, the CDR3 is TGTGCCAGCAGCTTAGCCGGGATCACTGAAGCTTTCTTT.

The V and J genes are TRBV18 and TRBJ1-2; perhaps TRBD1 as D (5 bases). V shed 2 bases and J shed 4 bases, with 14 bases lying between them. This CDR3 comprises 15 residues. The V gene's germline CDR1 is KGHSH and CDR2 LQKENI. This CDR3 is CASSPSREVRYGYTF. The CDR3 DNA reads as TGTGCCAGCTCACCATCCAGGGAGGTTCGCTATGGCTACACCTTC. Supplemented by reference TRBV18 and TRBJ1-2, the full variable domain reads NAGVMQNPRHLVRRRGQEARLRCSPMKGHSHVYWYRQLPEEGLKFMVYLQKENIIDESGMPKERFSAEFPKEGPSILRIQQVVRGDSAAYFCASSPSREVRYGYTFGSGTRLTVV.

As regards this clone: A read error may account for a junction end that differs from germline. The chain has TRBV27 and TRBJ2-6; 11 nucleotides match TRBD2. Germline V lookup: CDR1 MNHEY, CDR2 SMNVEV (reference sequence). The CDR3 is made up of 19 amino acids. CDR3: CANSAYSGGAFSGANVLTF. CDR3 sequence (DNA): TGTGCCAACAGTGCCTATAGCGGGGGGGCCTTCTCTGGGGCCAACGTCCTGACTTTC.

The chain uses TRBV6-5 and TRBJ2-2, with D perhaps TRBD2 (6 bases). Germline V lookup: CDR1 MNHEY, CDR2 SVGAGI. With 7 bases removed from V and 5 bases from J, the gap between germline ends came to 11 bases. The CDR3 has 13 residues. The CDR3 nucleotides are TGTGCCAGCACGGAGGGGTCAACCGGGGAGCTGTTTTTT. Protein: CASTEGSTGELFF.

The V gene is TRBV2, the J gene TRBJ1-2; D is ambiguous. The CDR3 sequence is 15 residues long. Germline V gene lookup returns CDR1 SNHLY and CDR2 FYNNEI. V was trimmed by 4 bases and J by 4 bases, leaving 16 bases between them. CDR3 protein: CASSVVRFPLYGYTF. The CDR3 region has the DNA TGTGCCAGCAGTGTCGTCCGGTTCCCGCTCTATGGCTACACCTTC.

The chain couples TRBV15 to TRBJ1-4, with D maybe TRBD1 (5 bases). The germline V gene encodes CDR1 LNHNV and CDR2 YYDKDF (reference sequence). There are 18 residues in the CDR3. V lost 0 bases, J lost 2 bases, and 16 bases lay in between. Here the CDR3 reads CATSRDRREAWTNEKLFF. The CDR3 bases are TGTGCCACCAGCAGAGATCGCAGGGAGGCGTGGACTAATGAAAAACTGTTTTTT.

The gene calls are TRBV2 and TRBJ1-5, with 7 bases that match TRBD1. V shed 3 bases and J 0 bases; nucleotides not matched to a gene: 8. The CDR3 is 17 residues long. CDR1 SNHLY and CDR2 FYNNEI come from the germline V gene. DNA for the CDR3: TGTGCCAGCAGTGAGACGGACAGGACTTATAGCAATCAGCCCCAGCATTTT. Amino acid sequence: CASSETDRTYSNQPQHF.

The J gene is TRBJ1-2, the V gene TRBV7-2, with D uncertain. The CDR3 has 14 residues. V gave up 0 bases and J gave up 2 bases, with 7 bases separating them. Germline loops: CDR1 SGHTA, CDR2 FQGNSA. The CDR3 reads CASSLALRNYGYTF. The DNA of the CDR3 is TGTGCCAGCAGCTTAGCCCTCAGAAACTATGGCTACACCTTC.

On this clone itself: The junction does not match germline at one end; this may be a read error. V is TRBV19 and J is TRBJ2-1; 10 bases are shared with TRBD2. Germline V gene lookup returns CDR1 LNHDA and CDR2 SQIVND (reference sequence). The CDR3 loop spans 13 amino acids. Written as DNA, the CDR3 is TGTGCCAGTAGTATTAATCAGCGGGAGGGCCTCCTCTTC. It is translated as CASSINQREGLLF. Full variable domain (rest looked up from reference TRBV19 and TRBJ2-1): DGGITQSPKYLFRKEGQNVTLSCEQNLNHDAMYWYRQDPGQGLRLIYYSQIVNDFQKGDIAEGYSVSREKKESFPLTVTSAQKNPTAFYLCASSINQREGLLFGPGTRLTVL.

The chain employs TRBV3-1 (or the pseudogene TRBV3-2) and TRBJ1-1, with D unresolved. In germline, CDR1 is LGHDT, CDR2 YNNKEL (reference sequence). This CDR3 contains 11 residues. The ends were cut back, 8 bases at V and 2 bases at J, with 6 bases in the middle. As DNA, the CDR3 is TGTGCCAGCCGGAGAAACACTGAAGCTTTCTTT. Translating it yields CASRRNTEAFF.